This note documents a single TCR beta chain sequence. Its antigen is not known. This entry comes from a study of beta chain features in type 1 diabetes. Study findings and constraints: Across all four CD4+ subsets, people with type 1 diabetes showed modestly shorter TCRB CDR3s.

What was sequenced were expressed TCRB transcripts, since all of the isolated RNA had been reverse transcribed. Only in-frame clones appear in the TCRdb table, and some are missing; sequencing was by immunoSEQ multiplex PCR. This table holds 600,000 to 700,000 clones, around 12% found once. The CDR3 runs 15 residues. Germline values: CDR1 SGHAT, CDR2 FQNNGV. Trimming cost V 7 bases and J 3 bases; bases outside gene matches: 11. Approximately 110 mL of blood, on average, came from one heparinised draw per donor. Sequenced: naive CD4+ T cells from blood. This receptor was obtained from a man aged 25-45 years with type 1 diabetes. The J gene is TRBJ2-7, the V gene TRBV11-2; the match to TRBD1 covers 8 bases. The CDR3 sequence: CASTWSLDRDYEQYF. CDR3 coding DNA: TGTGCCAGCACGTGGAGTTTGGACAGGGACTACGAGCAGTACTTC.